Shown below are 9 T cell receptor beta chains from a single sample sequenced in a study of T cell responses to AZD1222 COVID-19 vaccine (dated by TCRdb to the early 2020s). Explained via the paper, the time point label denotes: baseline before first vaccination. Library generation was performed with the immunoSEQ multiplex PCR assay. Held by TCRdb, this immuneACCESS table contains in-frame sequences only and omits some clones. Under half of the omission traces to an unresolved V gene where checked; the cause of the rest is unknown. The table for this sample lists about 94,000 clones; nearly 90% of them were counted only once. Clones ranked in the top ten supply over 7.5% of the sample. Specimen: peripheral blood, collected on day 0 of AZD1222 vaccination. These receptors originate from an adult in good health.

The chain uses TRBV9 and TRBJ2-7; 9 bases match TRBD1. CDR1 is SGDLS and CDR2 is YYNGEE in the germline V gene. V dropped 3 bases and J dropped 5; count of bases not matched to a gene: 12. The CDR3 runs 16 residues. CDR3 sequence (DNA): TGTGCCAGCAGCGCACAAATACAGGGGGCGGGGAACGAGCAGTACTTC. Its translation is CASSAQIQGAGNEQYF.

This clone has only a few counts. This rearrangement joins TRBV2 to TRBJ2-7, with 7 bases fitting TRBD1. Germline lookup yields CDR1 SNHLY and CDR2 FYNNEI. Trimming removed 7 bases from V and 2 bases from J; junction bases left unmatched: 8. CDR3 length: 14 amino acids. The CDR3 DNA follows: TGTGCCAGCAACGAGGACAGGCTTACCTACGAGCAGTACTTC. As protein: CASNEDRLTYEQYF.

This clone was seen just once. Its ends do not fully match the called genes, so a read error is possible. The chain links TRBV27 to TRBJ1-5; D uncertain. Germline assignment: CDR1 MNHEY and CDR2 SMNVEV (reference sequence). This CDR3 has 14 amino acids. The CDR3 coding sequence is TGTGCCAGTAGTTTTGTTTCGGGGATCCAGCCCCAGCATTTT. Translated, it gives CASSFVSGIQPQHF.

This clone was found once. The chain recombines TRBV6-5 with TRBJ2-7, with TRBD2 matching over 12 bases. Germline-derived CDR1 and CDR2 are MNHEY and SVGAGI. The V and J ends lost 6 bases and 2 bases, in that order; junction bases with no gene match: 5. The CDR3 extends over 15 amino acids. CDR3 sequence reads: CASSPLAGGPYEQYF. The CDR3 coding sequence is TGTGCCAGCAGCCCACTAGCGGGGGGACCCTACGAGCAGTACTTC.

This clone was recorded only once. The chain is built from TRBV25-1 and TRBJ2-4, with D hard to call. Between the trimmed V and J ends, which lost 2 bases and 6 bases, there was a span of 8 bases. Germline CDR1 reads MGHDK; CDR2 reads SYGVNS. CDR3 length equals 13 residues. In DNA form, the CDR3 reads TGTGCCAGCAGTGAAGCGCACCGAAACATTCAGTACTTC. Amino acids: CASSEAHRNIQYF.

This clone has a single count. The CDR3 nucleotides are TGCGCCAGCAGCTTGACTAGCGGGGTCCCAGAGACCCAGTACTTC. It yields the protein CASSLTSGVPETQYF. The gene calls are TRBV5-1 and TRBJ2-5, with TRBD2 identical over 10 bases. The CDR3 spans 15 residues. V dropped 1 base and J dropped 4; count of bases not matched to a gene: 4. The germline V gene encodes CDR1 SGHRS and CDR2 YFSETQ.

With regard to this clone: A junction end diverges from the germline sequence, so it may reflect a read error. This chain uses TRBV7-9 with TRBJ2-7; 7 bases are a match to TRBD1. Looked up from germline, CDR1 is SEHNR and CDR2 is FQNEAQ (reference sequence). CDR3 length: 16 residues. CDR3 protein: CASSSIPGQSSSEQYF. The DNA for the CDR3 is TGTGCCAGCAGTTCAATCCCGGGACAGTCGTCCTCCGAGCAGTACTTC.

The chain's CDR3 is CATLGYGYTF. In nucleotides, the CDR3 is TGTGCCACCTTAGGCTATGGCTACACCTTC. The V and J genes are TRBV6-5 and TRBJ1-2; D gene uncertain. Trimming stripped 10 bases from V and 4 bases from J, with 7 bases between. The CDR3 loop spans 10 amino acids. CDR1 is MNHEY and CDR2 is SVGAGI in the germline V gene.

This clone was seen a single time. The V and J genes are TRBV25-1 and TRBJ1-2; 7 bases align to TRBD1. This CDR3 is 15 amino acids long. CDR1 and CDR2 from the germline V gene are MGHDK and SYGVNS. Trimming removed 0 bases from V and 4 bases from J; junction bases left unmatched: 5. The chain's CDR3 is CASSEYGTVSYGYTF. CDR3 DNA: TGTGCCAGCAGTGAATATGGGACAGTCTCCTATGGCTACACCTTC.